This entry features one T cell receptor beta chain sequence. Its antigen is as yet unknown. Mismatch with germline at one junction end may stem from a read error. CDR1 is LNHDA and CDR2 is SQIVND in the germline V gene (reference sequence). The CDR3 totals 13 residues. The sample belongs to a study of T cells in narcolepsy. Study summary: Patients with NT1 or NT2 and healthy control donors were enrolled. Study findings and constraints: Same-patient CSF and blood CD4+ T cell clonotypes included HCRT-specific and TRIB2-specific autoreactive ones. Autoreactive clonotypes reportedly recurred in blood of same and different patients, not controls.

Profiled with immunoSEQ multiplex PCR; TCRdb holds only in-frame clones, not every one. The sample contains some 16,000 clones, 72% of which appear only once. The receptor was isolated from a human donor with narcolepsy. Sequenced input: CD45RA- memory CD8+ T cells from PBMCs. This rearrangement joins TRBV19 to TRBJ2-2, with 7 positions matching TRBD2. CDR3: CWPGAGAAGELFF. The CDR3 DNA reads TGCTGGCCGGGTGCGGGAGCCGCCGGGGAGCTGTTTTTT.